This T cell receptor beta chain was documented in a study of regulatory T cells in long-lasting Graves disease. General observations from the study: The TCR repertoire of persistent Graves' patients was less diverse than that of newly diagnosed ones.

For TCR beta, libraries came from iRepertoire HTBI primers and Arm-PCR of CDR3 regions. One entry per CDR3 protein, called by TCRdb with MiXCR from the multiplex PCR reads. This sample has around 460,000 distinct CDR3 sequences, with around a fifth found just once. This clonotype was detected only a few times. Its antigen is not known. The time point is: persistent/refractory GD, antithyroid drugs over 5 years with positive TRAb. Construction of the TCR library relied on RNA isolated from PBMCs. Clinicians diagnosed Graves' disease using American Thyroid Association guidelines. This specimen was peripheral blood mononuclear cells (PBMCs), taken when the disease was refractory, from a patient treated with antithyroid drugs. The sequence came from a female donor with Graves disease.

The CDR3, as DNA: TGTGCCAGCAGTTACGCGGGACCAGGTGGGGCCGGGGAGCTGTTTTTT. It yields the protein CASSYAGPGGAGELFF. The rearrangement uses TRBV6-5 and TRBJ2-2, with D possibly being TRBD2 (6 bases). This CDR3 spans 16 amino acids. V was clipped by 2 bases and J by 6 bases, with 16 bases between them. Germline V CDR1 and CDR2: MNHEY, SVGAGI.